These 25 T cell receptor beta chains came from one sample sequenced in a study of cytomegalovirus exposure and HLA in healthy donors. The PCR had 60 Vbeta and 13 Jbeta primers. Profiling relied on immunoSEQ multiplex PCR, and the TCRdb table lists in-frame clones only, not all of them. Here the sample spans about 130,000 clones, 70% to 80% being singletons. The specimen was PBMCs. Receptors originate from a man aged 30 to 39 in good health and CMV-seronegative.

The chain recombines TRBV29-1 with TRBJ1-1; possibly TRBD1 for D (5 bases). Germline V gene data show CDR1 as SQVTM and CDR2 as ANQGSEA. V lost 8 bases to trimming and J lost 0 bases, with 7 bases between them. The CDR3 totals 11 residues. Here the CDR3 reads CSTGMNTEAFF. For the CDR3, the DNA is TGCAGCACAGGAATGAACACTGAAGCTTTCTTT.

This chain links TRBV5-5 with TRBJ1-1; tentatively, D is TRBD1 (5 bases). Germline-derived CDR1 and CDR2 are SGHKS and YYEKEE (reference sequence). The CDR3 extends over 15 amino acids. Between the trimmed V and J ends, which lost 3 bases and 1 base, there was a span of 13 bases. In DNA form, the CDR3 reads TGTGCCAGCAGCTACAAAGGGGTTCCGAACACTGAAGCTTTCTTT. Translating gives CASSYKGVPNTEAFF.

The chain employs TRBV5-6 and TRBJ2-3; D is possibly TRBD2 (6 bases). The length of the CDR3 is 15 residues. The V end lost 2 bases, the J end lost 7 bases, and 17 bases lay between the germline ends. CDR1 and CDR2 from the germline V gene are SGHDT and YYEEEE. Here the CDR3 reads CASSFERGFVYTQYF. CDR3 nucleotides: TGTGCCAGCAGCTTTGAACGGGGGTTCGTCTATACGCAGTATTTT.

This clone was observed a few times. V and J are TRBV4-2 and TRBJ2-1; 15 nucleotides agree with TRBD2. Germline loops: CDR1 LGHNA, CDR2 YNFKEQ. The CDR3 totals 16 residues. Trimming took 4 bases from V and 6 from J; bases not matched to a gene: 4. The CDR3 spells CASSRTSGRDGNEQFF. For the CDR3, the DNA is TGTGCCAGCAGCCGGACTAGCGGGAGGGATGGCAATGAGCAGTTCTTC.

The genes are TRBV5-4 and TRBJ1-2; D not resolved. Germline V gives CDR1 SGHNT, CDR2 YYREEE (reference sequence). V was trimmed by 2 bases and J by 1 base, leaving 9 bases between them. The CDR3 spans 14 residues. The CDR3 reads CASSLEKNNYGYTF. Here the CDR3 DNA reads TGTGCCAGCAGCTTAGAGAAGAATAACTATGGCTACACCTTC.

The J gene is TRBJ2-7, the V gene TRBV14; D is perhaps TRBD1 (8 bases). CDR3 size: 13 residues. Germline CDR1 SGHDN, CDR2 FVKESK. Trimming pared 4 bases from V and 7 bases from J, leaving 14 bases between. DNA for the CDR3: TGTGCCAGCAGCCCGCAACAGGGGGGGGAGCAGTACTTC. This translates into CASSPQQGGEQYF.

This clone was seen a few times. This chain joins TRBV19 and TRBJ1-2, with 8 nucleotides matching TRBD1. CDR3 size: 18 residues. The V gene end was trimmed by 5 bases and the J gene end by 1 base; junction bases not matched to a gene: 15. From germline, CDR1 is LNHDA and CDR2 SQIVND (reference sequence). The CDR3 DNA follows: TGTGCCAGTAGTCCCCCGACAGGGGATCCTTCGATTAACTATGGCTACACCTTC. Its translation: CASSPPTGDPSINYGYTF. Supplemented by reference TRBV19 and TRBJ1-2, the full variable domain reads DGGITQSPKYLFRKEGQNVTLSCEQNLNHDAMYWYRQDPGQGLRLIYYSQIVNDFQKGDIAEGYSVSREKKESFPLTVTSAQKNPTAFYLCASSPPTGDPSINYGYTFGSGTRLTVV.

The chain combines TRBV27 with TRBJ2-7, with a weak D call TRBD2 (6 bases). V was cut by 6 bases and J by 7 bases, with 28 bases left in between. The germline V gene has CDR1 MNHEY and CDR2 SMNVEV (reference sequence). The CDR3 spans 17 residues. For the CDR3, the DNA is TGTGCCAGCAGACGCGGCATCACCCGGGACTCCCTCACAGAGCAGTACTTC. Protein: CASRRGITRDSLTEQYF.

The chain recombines TRBV27 with TRBJ2-6, with TRBD1 matching over 9 bases. The V gene's germline CDR1 is MNHEY and CDR2 SMNVEV (reference sequence). The CDR3 is made up of 18 amino acids. The V segment lost 5 bases and the J segment 1 base; nucleotides outside the gene matches: 9. CDR3 nucleotide sequence: TGTGCCAGCAGTCCCCGGGACAGGGTTAGTTCTGGGGCCAACGTCCTGACTTTC. Translation gives CASSPRDRVSSGANVLTF.

This chain connects TRBV9 to TRBJ2-1, with D perhaps matching TRBD1 (6 bases). CDR3 length: 15 residues. CDR1 is SGDLS, CDR2 YYNGEE, per germline. Trimming shortened V by 0 bases and J by 7 bases, and 14 bases separated the two germline ends. Here the CDR3 reads CASSVVTAGVNEQFF. CDR3 in DNA: TGTGCCAGCAGCGTAGTGACCGCAGGGGTGAATGAGCAGTTCTTC.

The chain recombines TRBV29-1 with TRBJ1-2; a weak D match, TRBD1 (6 bases). Looked up from germline, CDR1 is SQVTM and CDR2 is ANQGSEA. The CDR3 has 13 residues. The V and J ends lost 4 bases and 5 bases respectively, with 14 bases between them. The CDR3 loop reads CSVVEAGDYGYTF. The CDR3 nucleotides are TGCAGCGTTGTAGAGGCAGGGGATTATGGCTACACCTTC.

This chain uses TRBV4-3 with TRBJ2-2; 9 nucleotides line up with TRBD1. The CDR3 is 15 amino acids. V shed 5 bases and J 2 bases; nucleotides not matched to a gene: 3. The germline CDR1 and CDR2 sequences are LGHNA and YSLEER. CDR3 sequence reads: CASSATGGNTGELFF. CDR3 bases: TGCGCCAGCAGCGCTACAGGGGGCAACACCGGGGAGCTGTTTTTT.

The rearrangement uses TRBV10-3 and TRBJ2-7, with 12 nucleotides matching TRBD2. CDR3 size: 16 residues. The germline V gene encodes CDR1 ENHRY and CDR2 SYGVKD. The J segment lost 4 bases and the V segment lost 6 bases, leaving 10 bases of the junction unmatched. CDR3 in DNA: TGTGCCATCAGCCCCGAAGGACTAGCGGGACAGTACGAGCAGTACTTC. It codes for CAISPEGLAGQYEQYF.

The chain uses TRBV4-1 and TRBJ1-4; D possibly corresponds to TRBD1 (6 bases). The germline V gene encodes CDR1 MGHRA and CDR2 YSYEKL. V was shortened by 0 bases and J by 3 bases, with 11 bases between the two germline ends. The CDR3 is 16 amino acids. CDR3: CASSQDRGTANEKLFF. For the CDR3, the DNA is TGCGCCAGCAGCCAAGATAGGGGGACGGCTAATGAAAAACTGTTTTTT.

The chain joins TRBV5-4 to TRBJ2-1, with 11 bases lining up with TRBD1. Germline V gene lookup returns CDR1 SGHNT and CDR2 YYREEE (reference sequence). J lost 9 bases, V lost 0 bases, and 5 bases had no gene match. The length of the CDR3 is 15 residues. CDR3 loop: CASSLDWDRGGEQFF. CDR3 nucleotide sequence: TGTGCCAGCAGCTTGGATTGGGACAGGGGGGGTGAGCAGTTCTTC.

The chain recombines TRBV28 with TRBJ1-2; D is unclear. The CDR3 totals 13 residues. Germline CDR1 and CDR2: MDHEN and SYDVKM. Between the trimmed V and J ends, which lost 4 bases and 5 bases, there was a span of 11 bases. The CDR3 here is CASSSGVGYGYTF. CDR3 DNA sequence: TGTGCCAGCAGTTCCGGGGTTGGGTATGGCTACACCTTC.

The chain joins TRBV6-6 to TRBJ1-1; weak D call: TRBD1 (5 bases). Germline CDR1 MNHNY, CDR2 SVGAGI (reference sequence). CDR3 size: 14 residues. The V gene lost 5 bases and the J gene lost 5 bases, with 15 bases spanning the gap. The CDR3 nucleotides read TGTGCCAGCAGTCAGCAGGGATCAAGGACTGAAGCTTTCTTT. Protein: CASSQQGSRTEAFF.

The gene calls are TRBV29-1 and TRBJ2-3, with 16 bases identical to TRBD2. CDR1 SQVTM and CDR2 ANQGSEA come from the germline V gene. V shed 6 bases, J shed 5 bases, and the junction held 5 bases outside the gene matches. The CDR3 runs to 15 residues. The CDR3 nucleotides are TGCAGCGTCCTGGGACTAGCGGGAGGGGGAGATACGCAGTATTTT. This encodes CSVLGLAGGGDTQYF.

V gene TRBV5-6 combines with J gene TRBJ2-7, with 10 positions matching TRBD1. The CDR3 contains 15 residues. After removal of 4 bases from V and 3 bases from J, the junction contained 7 bases not matched to a gene. Germline V gene sequence: CDR1 SGHDT, CDR2 YYEEEE. The DNA of the CDR3 is TGTGCCAGCAGCGCCGGGACAGGGGTTGACTACGAGCAGTACTTC. This translates into CASSAGTGVDYEQYF.

J is TRBJ2-7 and V is TRBV5-4; 9 bases fit TRBD2. CDR1 and CDR2 (germline): SGHNT, YYREEE (reference sequence). This CDR3 comprises 15 residues. The J segment lost 3 bases and the V segment lost 0 bases, leaving 4 bases of the junction unmatched. This chain's CDR3 is CASSLGLAGSYEQYF. For the CDR3, the DNA is TGTGCCAGCAGCTTGGGGCTAGCGGGAAGCTACGAGCAGTACTTC.

The chain couples TRBV29-1 to TRBJ1-3; D is unresolved. CDR3 size: 13 residues. The V and J ends lost 6 bases and 9 bases respectively, with 18 bases between them. Germline CDR1 SQVTM, CDR2 ANQGSEA. The CDR3 region has the DNA TGCAGCGTGATTATCCCACCGGTCCGCACCATATATTTT. Translated, it gives CSVIIPPVRTIYF.

The chain carries TRBV11-2 and TRBJ2-1; D perhaps matches TRBD1 (6 bases). Germline V gene lookup returns CDR1 SGHAT and CDR2 FQNNGV. V lost 4 bases to trimming and J lost 4 bases, with 8 bases between them. The CDR3 is 13 residues long. The CDR3 sequence: CASSSDSYNEQFF. For the CDR3, the DNA is TGTGCCAGCAGCTCGGACAGTTACAATGAGCAGTTCTTC.

The chain recombines TRBV10-3 with TRBJ2-7, with D perhaps matching TRBD1 (5 bases). Germline assignment: CDR1 ENHRY and CDR2 SYGVKD. There are 15 residues in the CDR3. Trimming shortened V by 2 bases and J by 2 bases, and 13 bases separated the two germline ends. The CDR3 region has the DNA TGTGCCATCAGTGAGACATTCAGGGAAACCTACGAGCAGTACTTC. Translating gives CAISETFRETYEQYF.

This chain links TRBV5-1 with TRBJ2-3; D may be TRBD1 (6 bases). Germline V gives CDR1 SGHRS, CDR2 YFSETQ. The ends were cut back, 4 bases at V and 4 bases at J, with 19 bases in the middle. The CDR3 is made up of 16 amino acids. CDR3 residues: CASSAQGQGIADTQYF. The CDR3 bases are TGCGCCAGCAGCGCACAGGGCCAAGGGATTGCAGATACGCAGTATTTT.

The rearrangement joins TRBV9 to TRBJ1-5; 8 bases match TRBD1. This CDR3 region has 15 residues. CDR1 SGDLS and CDR2 YYNGEE come from the germline V gene. J lost 3 bases, V lost 1 base, and 3 bases had no gene match. CDR3 DNA sequence: TGTGCCAGCAGCGTAACAGGGGGTGACAATCAGCCCCAGCATTTT. This translates into CASSVTGGDNQPQHF.